These T cell receptor beta chains were read from a single sample in a study of T cells in Graves' hyperthyroidism and ophthalmopathy. TCRdb re-called the multiplex PCR reads with MiXCR, one entry per CDR3 protein. The table shows roughly 510,000 distinct CDR3 sequences, with around 20% occurring only once. Sequencing was done on a sample of blood. All receptors come from a man aged 18 to 35 with Graves' hyperthyroidism. CDR3s include the opening cysteine and the closing phenylalanine or tryptophan. A D gene is named only where the DNA matches it firmly. Size tells how often a clone was seen (once, few, many) or the class of an expanded clone, and some rows leave it out.

cdr3_aa	cdr3_nt	clone_size	j_call	v_call	d_call
CASRDRGAGELFF	TGTGCCAGCAGAGACAGGGGGGCCGGGGAGCTGTTTTTT	many	TRBJ2-2	TRBV2	TRBD1
CASSGWTGGDEQYF	TGCGCCAGCAGCGGCTGGACAGGGGGCGACGAGCAGTACTTC	once	TRBJ2-7	TRBV5-1	TRBD1
CASSDSGIPNSPLHF	TGTGCCAGCAGTGATTCAGGGATTCCCAATTCACCCCTCCACTTT	many	TRBJ1-6	TRBV25-1	-
CASWTGFQETQYF	TGCGCCAGCTGGACAGGGTTCCAAGAGACCCAGTACTTC	many	TRBJ2-5	TRBV10-2	TRBD1
CASSPTSVGGEQYF	TGTGCCAGCAGCCCGACTAGTGTGGGAGGCGAGCAGTACTTC	many	TRBJ2-7	TRBV7-2	-
CAWSVDNSNQPQHF	TGTGCCTGGAGTGTGGATAATAGCAATCAGCCCCAGCATTTT	many	TRBJ1-5	TRBV30	-
CASSLGGANSGNTIYF	TGTGCCAGCAGTTTAGGCGGGGCTAACTCTGGAAACACCATATATTTT	many	TRBJ1-3	TRBV28	-
CASSGSRRAYTGELFF	TGTGCCAGCAGCGGTAGTAGGCGGGCCTACACCGGGGAGCTGTTTTTT	-	TRBJ2-2	TRBV28	-
CASSQVAGEETQYF	TGTGCCAGCAGCCAAGTTGCCGGAGAAGAGACCCAGTACTTC	-	TRBJ2-5	TRBV3-1	-
CATSNYSPNYGYTF	TGTGCCACCAGCAATTACAGCCCTAACTATGGCTACACCTTC	many	TRBJ1-2	TRBV15	-
CASLQGALTEAFF	TGTGCCAGCTTACAGGGGGCGCTTACTGAAGCTTTCTTT	many	TRBJ1-1	TRBV28	TRBD1
CASSPAQRHGYTF	TGTGCCAGCAGCCCCGCCCAGAGACATGGCTACACCTTC	few	TRBJ1-2	TRBV7-9	-
CASSARTGTPGGYGYTF	TGTGCCAGCAGCGCGCGGACAGGGACACCGGGGGGCTATGGCTACACCTTC	many	TRBJ1-2	TRBV7-8	TRBD1
CASSPLPGLASSYEQYF	TGTGCCAGCAGCCCACTACCGGGACTAGCGAGCTCCTACGAGCAGTACTTC	many	TRBJ2-7	TRBV6-5	TRBD2
CSVDGTNYGYTF	TGCAGCGTTGACGGTACTAACTATGGCTACACCTTC	many	TRBJ1-2	TRBV29-1	-
CASSYSRDLGQPQHF	TGTGCCAGCAGCTACTCCCGGGACCTTGGGCAGCCCCAGCATTTT	few	TRBJ1-5	TRBV9	-
CASTTTGALGSQHF	TGTGCCAGCACAACGACAGGGGCCCTAGGGTCCCAGCATTTT	-	TRBJ1-5	TRBV28	TRBD1
CASSLQTGQGNYEQYF	TGTGCCAGTAGTCTCCAAACGGGACAGGGTAACTACGAGCAGTACTTC	once	TRBJ2-7	TRBV19	TRBD1
CASRRGATNIQYF	TGTGCCTCAAGGAGGGGGGCGACGAACATTCAGTACTTC	many	TRBJ2-4	TRBV28	-
CSADRLATYEQYF	TGCAGTGCCGACAGACTAGCCACCTACGAGCAGTACTTC	-	TRBJ2-7	TRBV20-1	TRBD2
CASTGGVLTEAFF	TGCGCCAGCACCGGAGGGGTTTTGACTGAAGCTTTCTTT	-	TRBJ1-1	TRBV4-1	-
CASSPAPPGQGYYGYTF	TGTGCCAGCAGCCCGGCCCCGCCGGGACAGGGCTACTATGGCTACACCTTC	many	TRBJ1-2	TRBV28	TRBD1
CSVALTINYGYTF	TGCAGCGTTGCACTGACCATTAACTATGGCTACACCTTC	-	TRBJ1-2	TRBV29-1	-
CASSEGLRAQYF	TGTGCCAGCAGTGAGGGACTTAGAGCCCAGTACTTC	many	TRBJ2-5	TRBV6-1	-
CAIRNRGNTGELFF	TGTGCCATCAGGAACAGGGGCAACACCGGGGAGCTGTTTTTT	-	TRBJ2-2	TRBV10-3	TRBD1
CASSERQLFSNQPQHF	TGTGCCAGCAGTGAGAGACAACTCTTTAGCAATCAGCCCCAGCATTTT	once	TRBJ1-5	TRBV6-1	-
CASSWSSNTPYEQYF	TGTGCCAGCAGTTGGAGCAGCAATACCCCCTACGAGCAGTACTTC	many	TRBJ2-7	TRBV12-3/TRBV12-4	-
CASSWTRRETQYF	TGTGCCAGCAGTTGGACACGCCGAGAGACCCAGTACTTC	many	TRBJ2-5	TRBV2	-
CASSQRTSGGTRETQYF	TGCGCCAGCAGCCAAAGGACTAGCGGGGGGACCCGGGAGACCCAGTACTTC	many	TRBJ2-5	TRBV4-1	TRBD2
CASSPMGANYGYTF	TGTGCCAGCAGCCCGATGGGGGCGAACTATGGCTACACCTTC	many	TRBJ1-2	TRBV7-8	-
CASITRTPYEAFF	TGTGCCAGCATCACCAGGACACCCTATGAAGCTTTCTTT	many	TRBJ1-1	TRBV6-2/TRBV6-3	-
CAWTRGATGELFF	TGTGCCTGGACGCGCGGGGCAACCGGGGAGCTGTTTTTT	many	TRBJ2-2	TRBV30	-
CASSEGPGNYGYTF	TGTGCCAGCAGTGAAGGTCCGGGGAACTATGGCTACACCTTC	many	TRBJ1-2	TRBV6-1	-
CASSGGRTYEQYF	TGTGCCAGTAGCGGGGGTCGAACCTACGAGCAGTACTTC	many	TRBJ2-7	TRBV7-2	TRBD2
CASRRTGTNTGELFF	TGTGCCAGCAGACGGACAGGGACGAACACCGGGGAGCTGTTTTTT	-	TRBJ2-2	TRBV7-2	TRBD1
CASSQAGLTYEQYF	TGTGCCAGCAGCCAAGCGGGACTAACCTACGAGCAGTACTTC	few	TRBJ2-7	TRBV7-4	TRBD2
CASSLGRRTEAFF	TGTGCCAGCAGCTTGGGAAGGAGGACTGAAGCTTTCTTT	-	TRBJ1-1	TRBV5-6	-
CASTRGLQPQHF	TGTGCCAGTACCCGAGGCCTACAGCCCCAGCATTTT	many	TRBJ1-5	TRBV19	-
CATEDRVGNYEQYF	TGTGCCACCGAGGACAGGGTCGGTAACTACGAGCAGTACTTC	-	TRBJ2-7	TRBV19	TRBD1
CASSGDRVGNTEAFF	TGTGCCAGCAGTGGGGACAGGGTAGGGAACACTGAAGCTTTCTTT	many	TRBJ1-1	TRBV28	TRBD1
CASSPNSGREKNIQYF	TGTGCCAGCAGCCCCAATAGCGGGAGGGAAAAAAACATTCAGTACTTC	-	TRBJ2-4	TRBV7-8	TRBD2
CSAKDRVRSNQPQHF	TGCAGTGCTAAAGACAGGGTAAGGAGCAATCAGCCCCAGCATTTT	many	TRBJ1-5	TRBV20-1	TRBD1
CASSERRWGNSPLHF	TGTGCCAGCAGTGAAAGGAGATGGGGAAATTCACCCCTCCACTTT	many	TRBJ1-6	TRBV6-1	-
CAWTAGTFLSGELFF	TGTGCCTGGACTGCCGGGACTTTCCTCTCCGGGGAGCTGTTTTTT	-	TRBJ2-2	TRBV30	-
CASSVGQPYGYTF	TGTGCCAGCAGTGTGGGACAGCCCTATGGCTACACCTTC	-	TRBJ1-2	TRBV6-1	TRBD1
CASSLSSQSYGYTF	TGTGCCAGCAGTCTTAGCTCGCAGAGCTATGGCTACACCTTC	few	TRBJ1-2	TRBV27	-
CASSPNQGGNTEAFF	TGTGCCAGCTCACCCAATCAGGGTGGGAACACTGAAGCTTTCTTT	-	TRBJ1-1	TRBV12-3/TRBV12-4	-
CASSASTGELFF	TGTGCCAGCAGCGCCAGCACCGGGGAGCTGTTTTTT	once	TRBJ2-2	TRBV9	-
CASSYSEGKETQYF	TGTGCCAGCAGTTACTCCGAGGGGAAAGAGACCCAGTACTTC	many	TRBJ2-5	TRBV6-2/TRBV6-3	-